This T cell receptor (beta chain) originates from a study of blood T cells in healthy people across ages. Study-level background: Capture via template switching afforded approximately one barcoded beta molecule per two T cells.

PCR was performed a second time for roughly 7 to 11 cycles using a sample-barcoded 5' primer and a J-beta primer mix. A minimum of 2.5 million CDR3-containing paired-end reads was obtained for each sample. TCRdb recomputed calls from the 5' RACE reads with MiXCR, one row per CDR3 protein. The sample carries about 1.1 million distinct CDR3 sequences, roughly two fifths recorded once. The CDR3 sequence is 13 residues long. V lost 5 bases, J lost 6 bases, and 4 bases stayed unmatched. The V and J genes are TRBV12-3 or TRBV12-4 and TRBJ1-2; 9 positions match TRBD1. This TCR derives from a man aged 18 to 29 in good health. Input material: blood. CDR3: CASSADRGNGYTF. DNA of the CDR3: TGTGCCAGCAGTGCGGACAGGGGTAATGGCTACACCTTC.